The source of this T cell receptor beta chain is a study of MAIT cells during Salmonella Paratyphi A infection (TCRdb year 2017). Study-level background: A single dose of 1-5x10^3 CFU of S. Paratyphi A strain NVGH308 was ingested by adult volunteers aged 18 to 60. Diagnosed volunteers received ciprofloxacin 500 mg twice daily for 14 days starting at diagnosis. General study outcomes and caveats: MAIT cell TRBV usage was oligoclonal with a preference for TRBV20 and TRBV6, and infection did not appear to change this usage. Although the availability of volunteer samples limited sample sizes, the sizes were judged adequate for detecting differences between groups. A significant decrease in the space occupied by over-represented MAIT clonotypes was found from baseline to mid-infection (approximately 0.17 to 0.10), whereas no significant post-infection difference was found. Compared with healthy controls, diagnosed volunteers had more expansion or contraction among the top five MAIT clonotypes (around 0.5 versus 0.13), a finding that suggests the repertoire is reshaped by infection.

Libraries were prepared through 5' RACE. TCRbeta was amplified in two rounds of PCR using Phusion High-Fidelity polymerase, and the primers added sample-specific barcodes. Template-switch cDNA synthesis with SMARTScribe reverse transcriptase and a TRBC-specific primer was used to generate TCRbeta libraries. After barcoding, samples were pooled and then prepared using the NEBNext Ultra DNA Library Prep Kit for Illumina. Libraries were sequenced on an Illumina MiSeq with the MiSeq reagent kit v2, 300 cycles. From the authors' description of their analysis: Jemultiplexer was used to demultiplex reads by barcode, and MiTCR with default parameters handled the alignment. VDJtools removed non-functional sequences, and clonotypes were defined by amino acid sequence, with clonotype frequencies based on assigned sequence reads. In the clonal space homeostasis analysis, clonotypes were binned by frequency as over-represented (0.05-1), large, medium and small. The public reads were run again by TCRdb, first through fastp at Q25 and then through MiXCR, and only productive beta chains were kept. Rows matching on CDR3 protein sequence are summarized as one entry with the most common DNA and genes. The V and J calls and clone size are TCRdb's, not the authors'. Recorded for this sample are over 900 distinct CDR3 sequences; more than 20% of them occurred a single time. In total, the top ten clones hold around 50% of the sample.

Of note for this clonotype: Its cognate antigen has yet to be identified. Per-base quality was not reported, and no clone a single base away is much larger than it.

Inclusive of the bounding cysteine and phenylalanine, the CDR3 is 14 residues long. Only the CDR3 region is kept as DNA, spanning 42 bases read in frame from base 1. From the germline V gene, CDR1 is LGHNA and CDR2 is YSLEER. V loses 1 base of germline sequence and J loses 6 bases, and the interval between the two ends is 10 bases. In light of the paper, this sample's time point label describes: mid-infection, around enteric fever diagnosis. Using flow cytometry, MAIT cells, defined as Valpha7.2+ CD161+ T cells, were identified and sorted. Circulating MAIT cell TCRbeta repertoires were profiled longitudinally in 5 to 7 volunteers in whom enteric fever developed after controlled oral challenge with live Salmonella Paratyphi A. MAIT cell samples were contributed by each diagnosed volunteer at pre-infection, mid-infection and post-infection timepoints. A diagnosis of enteric fever required Paratyphi A bacteremia and/or a persistent fever above 38 degrees C that lasted more than 12 hours. Challenged volunteers were diagnosed with infection sometime between day 4 and day 7 after challenge. Between roughly 4,500 and 11,000 MAIT cells per sample were sorted directly into RNAqueous-Micro lysis buffer for RNA extraction. Lymphoprep gradient centrifugation was used to isolate peripheral blood mononuclear cells from blood samples and leukocyte cones. Cell sorting used a BD FACSAria Fusion or BD FACSAria III sorter.

This receptor chain uses TRBV4-3 and TRBJ2-4; there is no confident call for the D gene. The sample in question was MAIT cells from blood, obtained at the middle sampling point of the challenge study. The sequence derives from a person aged 18 to 69 who was deliberately infected with Salmonella Paratyphi A in a paratyphoid fever challenge study. The CDR3 region: CASSQGADPNIQYF. The DNA is as follows: TGCGCCAGCAGCCAAGGAGCAGATCCAAACATTCAGTACTTC.